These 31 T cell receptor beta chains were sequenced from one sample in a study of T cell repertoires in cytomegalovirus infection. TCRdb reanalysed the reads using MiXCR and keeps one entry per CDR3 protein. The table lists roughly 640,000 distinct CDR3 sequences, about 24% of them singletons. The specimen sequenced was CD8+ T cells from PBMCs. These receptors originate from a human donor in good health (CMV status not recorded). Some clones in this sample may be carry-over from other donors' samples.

CDR3 protein: CATSDLKAFF. The CDR3 DNA reads TGTGCCACCAGTGATTTGAAGGCTTTCTTT. The chain carries TRBV24-1 and TRBJ1-1; D uncertain. Trimming took 0 bases from V and 11 from J, leaving 3 bases between them. This CDR3 has 10 residues. Per the germline V gene, CDR1 is KGHDR and CDR2 is SFDVKD.

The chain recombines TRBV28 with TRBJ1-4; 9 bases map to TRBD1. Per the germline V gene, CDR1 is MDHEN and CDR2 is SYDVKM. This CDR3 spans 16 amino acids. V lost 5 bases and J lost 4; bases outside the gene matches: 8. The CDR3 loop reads CASSPDRGEGNEKLFF. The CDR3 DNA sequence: TGTGCCAGCAGTCCGGACAGGGGAGAGGGTAATGAAAAACTGTTTTTT.

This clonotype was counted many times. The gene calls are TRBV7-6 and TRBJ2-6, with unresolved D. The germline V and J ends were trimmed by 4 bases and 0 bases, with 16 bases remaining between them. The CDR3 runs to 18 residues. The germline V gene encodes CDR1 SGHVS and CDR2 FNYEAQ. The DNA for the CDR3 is TGTGCCAGCAGCTACAGCCTAGATCCCAGCTCTGGGGCCAACGTCCTGACTTTC. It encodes CASSYSLDPSSGANVLTF.

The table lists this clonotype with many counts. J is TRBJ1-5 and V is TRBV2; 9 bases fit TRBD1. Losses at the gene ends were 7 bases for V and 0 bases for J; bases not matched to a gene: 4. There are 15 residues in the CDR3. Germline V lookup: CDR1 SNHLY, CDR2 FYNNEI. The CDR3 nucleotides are TGTGCCAGCAACGGACAGGGGAATAGCAATCAGCCCCAGCATTTT. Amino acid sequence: CASNGQGNSNQPQHF.

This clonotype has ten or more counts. CDR3 sequence reads: CASSYRTGGRLGQPQHF. The DNA for the CDR3 is TGTGCCAGCAGTTACAGGACAGGGGGCCGTCTGGGTCAGCCCCAGCATTTT. This chain links TRBV6-2 or TRBV6-3 with TRBJ1-5; 11 nucleotides align to TRBD1. The CDR3 has 17 amino acids. Germline CDR1 and CDR2: MNHEY and SVGEGT. J was trimmed by 6 bases and V by 2 bases; bases with no gene match: 9.

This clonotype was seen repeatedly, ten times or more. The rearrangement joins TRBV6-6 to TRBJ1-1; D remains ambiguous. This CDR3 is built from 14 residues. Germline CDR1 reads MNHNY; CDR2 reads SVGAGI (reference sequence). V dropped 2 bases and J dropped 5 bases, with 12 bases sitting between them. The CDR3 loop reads CASSYNTAGTEAFF. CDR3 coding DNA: TGTGCCAGCAGTTACAACACCGCGGGGACTGAAGCTTTCTTT.

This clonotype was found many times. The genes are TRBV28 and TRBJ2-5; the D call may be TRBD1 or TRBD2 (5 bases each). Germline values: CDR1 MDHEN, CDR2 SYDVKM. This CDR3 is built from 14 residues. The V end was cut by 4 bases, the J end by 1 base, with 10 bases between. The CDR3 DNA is TGTGCCAGCAGTTCTGGGACGGTCCAAGAGACCCAGTACTTC. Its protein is CASSSGTVQETQYF.

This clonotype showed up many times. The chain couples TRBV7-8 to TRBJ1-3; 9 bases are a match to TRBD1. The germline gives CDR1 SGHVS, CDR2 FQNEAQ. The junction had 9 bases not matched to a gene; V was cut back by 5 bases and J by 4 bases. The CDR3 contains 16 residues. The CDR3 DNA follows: TGTGCCAGCAGCCTCAAACAGGGGGCGCGGGGAAACACCATATATTTT. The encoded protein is CASSLKQGARGNTIYF.

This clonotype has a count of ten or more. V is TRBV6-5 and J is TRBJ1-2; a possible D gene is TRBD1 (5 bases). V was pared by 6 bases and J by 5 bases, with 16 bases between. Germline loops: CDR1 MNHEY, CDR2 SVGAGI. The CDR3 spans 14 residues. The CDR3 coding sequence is TGTGCCAGCAGCGCCGGGCAGGGATCTTATGGCTACACCTTC. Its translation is CASSAGQGSYGYTF.

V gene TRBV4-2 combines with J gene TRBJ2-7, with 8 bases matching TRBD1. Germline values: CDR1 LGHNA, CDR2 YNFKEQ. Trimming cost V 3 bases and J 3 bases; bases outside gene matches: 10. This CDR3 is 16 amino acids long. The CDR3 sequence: CASSHLRTGYVYEQYF. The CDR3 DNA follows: TGTGCCAGCAGCCACCTGAGGACAGGGTACGTCTACGAGCAGTACTTC.

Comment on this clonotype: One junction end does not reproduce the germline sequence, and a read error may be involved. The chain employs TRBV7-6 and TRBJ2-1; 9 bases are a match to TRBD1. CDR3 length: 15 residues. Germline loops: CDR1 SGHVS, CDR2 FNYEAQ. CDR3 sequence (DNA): TGTGCCGGCAGCGCTACGGGACAGGGTTACAATGAGCAGTTCTTC. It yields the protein CAGSATGQGYNEQFF.

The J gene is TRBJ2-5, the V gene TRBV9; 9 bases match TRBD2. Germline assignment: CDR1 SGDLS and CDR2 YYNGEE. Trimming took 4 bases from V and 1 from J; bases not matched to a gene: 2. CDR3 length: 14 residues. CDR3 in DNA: TGTGCCAGCAGCAAGCGGGGGGCCCAAGAGACCCAGTACTTC. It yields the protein CASSKRGAQETQYF.

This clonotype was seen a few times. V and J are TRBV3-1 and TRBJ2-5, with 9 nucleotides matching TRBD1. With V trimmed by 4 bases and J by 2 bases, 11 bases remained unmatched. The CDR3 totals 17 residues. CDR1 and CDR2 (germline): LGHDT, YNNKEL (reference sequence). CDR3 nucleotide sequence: TGTGCCAGCAGCCTCGCGACCGGGACAGGGACGCAAGAGACCCAGTACTTC. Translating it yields CASSLATGTGTQETQYF.

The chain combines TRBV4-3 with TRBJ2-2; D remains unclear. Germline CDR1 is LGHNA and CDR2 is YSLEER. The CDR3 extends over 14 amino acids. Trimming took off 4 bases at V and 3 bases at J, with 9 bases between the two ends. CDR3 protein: CASSLREDTGELFF. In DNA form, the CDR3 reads TGCGCCAGCAGCCTAAGAGAGGACACCGGGGAGCTGTTTTTT.

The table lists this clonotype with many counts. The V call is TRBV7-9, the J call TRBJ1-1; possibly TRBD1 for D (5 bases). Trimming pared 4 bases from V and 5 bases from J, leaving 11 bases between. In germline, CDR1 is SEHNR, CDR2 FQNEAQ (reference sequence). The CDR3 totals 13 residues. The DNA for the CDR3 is TGTGCCAGCAGCTCGGTGAGGGGTACTGAAGCTTTCTTT. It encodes CASSSVRGTEAFF.

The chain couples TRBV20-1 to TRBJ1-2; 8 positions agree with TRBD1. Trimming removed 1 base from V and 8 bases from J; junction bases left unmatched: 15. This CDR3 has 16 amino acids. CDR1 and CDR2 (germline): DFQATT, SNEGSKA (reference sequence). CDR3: CSARVSGGERVRGYTF. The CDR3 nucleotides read TGCAGTGCTAGAGTCTCAGGGGGCGAGAGGGTACGCGGCTACACCTTC.

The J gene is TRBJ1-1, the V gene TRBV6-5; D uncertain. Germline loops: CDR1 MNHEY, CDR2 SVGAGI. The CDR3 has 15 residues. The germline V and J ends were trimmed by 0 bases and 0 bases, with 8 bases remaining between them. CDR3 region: CASSYSVGMNTEAFF. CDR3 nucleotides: TGTGCCAGCAGTTACTCTGTGGGCATGAACACTGAAGCTTTCTTT.

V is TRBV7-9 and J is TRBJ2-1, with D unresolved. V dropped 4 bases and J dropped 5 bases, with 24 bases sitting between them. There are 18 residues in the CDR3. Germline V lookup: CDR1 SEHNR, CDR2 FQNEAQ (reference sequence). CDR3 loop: CASSSSGSSHPRNNEQFF. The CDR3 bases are TGTGCCAGCAGCTCATCAGGTAGCAGCCATCCTAGGAACAATGAGCAGTTCTTC.

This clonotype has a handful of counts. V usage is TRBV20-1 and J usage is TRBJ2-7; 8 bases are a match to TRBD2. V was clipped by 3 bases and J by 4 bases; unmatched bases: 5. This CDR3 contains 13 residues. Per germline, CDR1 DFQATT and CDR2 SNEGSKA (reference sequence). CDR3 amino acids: CSASERGLYEQYV. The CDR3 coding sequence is TGCAGTGCTAGCGAGCGGGGGTTGTACGAGCAGTACGTC.

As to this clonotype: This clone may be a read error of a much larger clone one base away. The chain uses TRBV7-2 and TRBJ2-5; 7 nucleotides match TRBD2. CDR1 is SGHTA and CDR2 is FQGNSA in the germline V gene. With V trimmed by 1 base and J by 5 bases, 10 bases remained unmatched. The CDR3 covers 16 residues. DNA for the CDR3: TGTGCCAGCAGCTTAGGAGTCGTGGGGGGGTTTGAGACCCAGTACTTC. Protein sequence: CASSLGVVGGFETQYF.

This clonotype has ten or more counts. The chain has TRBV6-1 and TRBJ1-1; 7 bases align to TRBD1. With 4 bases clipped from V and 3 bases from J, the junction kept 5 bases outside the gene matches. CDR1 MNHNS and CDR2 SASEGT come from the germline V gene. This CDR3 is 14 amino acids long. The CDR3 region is CASSAGTVDTEAFF. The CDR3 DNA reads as TGTGCCAGCAGTGCCGGGACAGTCGACACTGAAGCTTTCTTT.

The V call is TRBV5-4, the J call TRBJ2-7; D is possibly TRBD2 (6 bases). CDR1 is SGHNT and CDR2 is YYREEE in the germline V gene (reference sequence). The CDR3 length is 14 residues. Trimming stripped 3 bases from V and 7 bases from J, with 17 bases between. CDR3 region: CASSSEGTPREQYF. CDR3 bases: TGTGCCAGCAGCTCGGAGGGAACCCCTCGGGAGCAGTACTTC.

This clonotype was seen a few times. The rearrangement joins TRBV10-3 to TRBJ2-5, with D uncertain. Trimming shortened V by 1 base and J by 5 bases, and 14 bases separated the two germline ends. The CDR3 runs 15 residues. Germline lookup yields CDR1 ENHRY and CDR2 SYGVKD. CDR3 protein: CAISEYDTQGETQYF. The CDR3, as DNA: TGTGCCATCAGTGAGTACGACACCCAAGGGGAGACCCAGTACTTC.

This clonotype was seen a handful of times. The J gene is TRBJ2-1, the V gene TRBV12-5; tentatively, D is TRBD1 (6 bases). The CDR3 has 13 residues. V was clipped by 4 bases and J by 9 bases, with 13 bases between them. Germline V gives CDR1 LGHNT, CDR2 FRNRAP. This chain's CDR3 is CASGWGPQGEQFF. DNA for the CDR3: TGTGCTAGTGGTTGGGGGCCCCAGGGTGAGCAGTTCTTC. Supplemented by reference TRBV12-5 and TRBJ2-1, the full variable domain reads DARVTQTPRHKVTEMGQEVTMRCQPILGHNTVFWYRQTMMQGLELLAYFRNRAPLDDSGMPKDRFSAEMPDATLATLKIQPSEPRDSAVYFCASGWGPQGEQFFGPGTRLTVL.

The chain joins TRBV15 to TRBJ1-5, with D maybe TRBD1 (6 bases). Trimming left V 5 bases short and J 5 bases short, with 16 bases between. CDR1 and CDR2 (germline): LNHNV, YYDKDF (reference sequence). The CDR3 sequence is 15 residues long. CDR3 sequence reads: CATSSSGDTDQPQHF. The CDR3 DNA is TGTGCCACCAGCTCCTCAGGGGACACGGATCAGCCCCAGCATTTT.

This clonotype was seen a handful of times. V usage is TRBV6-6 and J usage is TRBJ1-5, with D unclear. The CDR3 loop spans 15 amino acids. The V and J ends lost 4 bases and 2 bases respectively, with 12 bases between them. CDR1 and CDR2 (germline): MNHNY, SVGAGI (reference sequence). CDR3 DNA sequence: TGTGCCAGCAGTTTTTATGCCGGGGGCAATCAGCCCCAGCATTTT. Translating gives CASSFYAGGNQPQHF.

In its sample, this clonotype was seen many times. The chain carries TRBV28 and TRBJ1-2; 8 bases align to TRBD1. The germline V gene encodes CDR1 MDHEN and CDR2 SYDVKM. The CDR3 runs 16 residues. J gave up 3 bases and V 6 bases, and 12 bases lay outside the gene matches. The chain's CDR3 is CASSQHADRGDYGYTF. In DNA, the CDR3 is TGTGCCAGCAGCCAACACGCCGACAGGGGTGACTATGGCTACACCTTC.

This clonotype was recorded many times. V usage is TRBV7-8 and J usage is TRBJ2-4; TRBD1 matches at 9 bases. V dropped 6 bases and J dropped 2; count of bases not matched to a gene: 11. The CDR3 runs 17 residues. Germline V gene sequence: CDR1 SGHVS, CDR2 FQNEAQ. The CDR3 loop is CASSYAPGQGTKNIQYF. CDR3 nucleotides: TGTGCCAGCAGTTACGCACCGGGACAGGGAACCAAAAACATTCAGTACTTC.

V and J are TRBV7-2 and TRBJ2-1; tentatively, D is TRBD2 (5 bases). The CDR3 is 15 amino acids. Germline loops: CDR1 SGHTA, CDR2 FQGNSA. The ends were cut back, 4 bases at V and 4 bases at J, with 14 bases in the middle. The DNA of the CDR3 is TGTGCCAGCAGCTCACCACTAGGCGAATACAATGAGCAGTTCTTC. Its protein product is CASSSPLGEYNEQFF. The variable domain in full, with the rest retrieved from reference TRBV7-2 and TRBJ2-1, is GAGVSQSPSNKVTEKGKDVELRCDPISGHTALYWYRQSLGQGLEFLIYFQGNSAPDKSGLPSDRFSAERTGGSVSTLTIQRTQQEDSAVYLCASSSPLGEYNEQFFGPGTRLTVL.

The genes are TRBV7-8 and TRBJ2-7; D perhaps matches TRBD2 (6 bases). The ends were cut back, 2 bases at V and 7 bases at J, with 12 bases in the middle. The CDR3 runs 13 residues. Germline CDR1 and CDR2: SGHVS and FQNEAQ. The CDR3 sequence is CASSLKRAGEQYV. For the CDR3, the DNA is TGTGCCAGCAGCTTAAAAAGGGCGGGAGAGCAGTACGTC.

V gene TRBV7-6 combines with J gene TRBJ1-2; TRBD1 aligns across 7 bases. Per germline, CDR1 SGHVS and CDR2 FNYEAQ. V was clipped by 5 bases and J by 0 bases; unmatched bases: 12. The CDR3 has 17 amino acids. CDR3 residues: CASSPRTGGPTNYGYTF. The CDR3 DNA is TGTGCCAGCAGCCCTAGGACAGGTGGACCAACTAACTATGGCTACACCTTC.